This T cell receptor beta chain originates from a study of T cell repertoires in cytomegalovirus infection. The J segment lost 6 bases and the V segment lost 1 base, leaving 8 bases of the junction unmatched. Germline CDR1 is SGHTA and CDR2 is FQGNSA. The CDR3 has 16 amino acids. TCRdb processed the reads anew with MiXCR; each CDR3 protein has one entry. The sample consists of fewer than 250,000 distinct CDR3 sequences, about 12% of them appearing once. This clonotype occurred many times. The chain joins TRBV7-2 to TRBJ2-3, with TRBD1 matching 9 bases. Sequenced: PBMCs. The receptor was isolated from a human donor in good health (CMV status not recorded). Some clones in this sample may be carry-over from other donors' samples. The CDR3, as DNA: TGTGCCAGCAGCTTAGAACAGGGGGCGATATCGGATACGCAGTATTTT. Translation: CASSLEQGAISDTQYF.